Below are 5 T cell receptor beta chains sequenced from a single sample in a study of shared clonotypes between healthy human individuals. Clones were sequenced by immunoSEQ multiplex PCR, and TCRdb holds only the in-frame ones, with some missing. The profile covers hundreds of thousands of clones, with 95% to 96% appearing a single time and around 0.11% taken by the ten largest. Naivety among CD8 cells was defined by CD45RO negativity and positive CCR7 selection, thereby excluding terminally differentiated effector memory CD45RA+ cells. The source material was naive CD8+ T cells sorted from blood. The receptors stem from a woman under 40 in good health.

This chain uses TRBV27 with TRBJ2-2; D remains ambiguous. From germline, CDR1 is MNHEY and CDR2 SMNVEV (reference sequence). V was clipped by 1 base and J by 2 bases, with 5 bases between them. The CDR3 covers 14 residues. The CDR3 loop is CASSLYFNTGELFF. CDR3 nucleotides: TGTGCCAGCAGTTTATATTTTAACACCGGGGAGCTGTTTTTT.

The genes are TRBV10-2 and TRBJ2-2; tentatively, D is TRBD1 (5 bases). V lost 4 bases to trimming and J lost 1 base, with 13 bases between them. CDR1 and CDR2 (germline): WSHSY, SAAADI. CDR3 size: 16 residues. The chain's CDR3 is CASSGPYTGNTGELFF. In nucleotides, the CDR3 is TGCGCCAGCAGTGGACCATATACAGGGAACACCGGGGAGCTGTTTTTT.

The rearrangement links TRBV10-2 to TRBJ1-1; TRBD1 might be the D (5 bases). The CDR3 sequence is 13 residues long. Germline V gene lookup returns CDR1 WSHSY and CDR2 SAAADI. V shed 8 bases and J shed 5 bases, with 15 bases lying between them. The CDR3 coding sequence is TGCGCCAGCGCTAGGGGAGGACGGACTGAAGCTTTCTTT. Encoded protein: CASARGGRTEAFF.

The chain is built from TRBV2 and TRBJ2-4; the D call may be TRBD1 or TRBD2 (6 bases each). Trimming removed 3 bases from V and 3 bases from J, with 12 bases in between. CDR3 size: 15 residues. CDR1 is SNHLY and CDR2 is FYNNEI in the germline V gene. CDR3 sequence reads: CASSERGAGKNIQYF. The CDR3 nucleotides are TGTGCCAGCAGTGAGAGGGGGGCGGGCAAAAACATTCAGTACTTC.

This chain joins TRBV2 and TRBJ2-3; 9 bases are shared with TRBD2. The V segment lost 6 bases and the J segment 2 bases; nucleotides outside the gene matches: 6. This CDR3 contains 15 residues. Germline CDR1 SNHLY, CDR2 FYNNEI. CDR3 bases: TGTGCCAGCAGCCCGACTAGCGGATACACAGATACGCAGTATTTT. This sequence encodes CASSPTSGYTDTQYF.